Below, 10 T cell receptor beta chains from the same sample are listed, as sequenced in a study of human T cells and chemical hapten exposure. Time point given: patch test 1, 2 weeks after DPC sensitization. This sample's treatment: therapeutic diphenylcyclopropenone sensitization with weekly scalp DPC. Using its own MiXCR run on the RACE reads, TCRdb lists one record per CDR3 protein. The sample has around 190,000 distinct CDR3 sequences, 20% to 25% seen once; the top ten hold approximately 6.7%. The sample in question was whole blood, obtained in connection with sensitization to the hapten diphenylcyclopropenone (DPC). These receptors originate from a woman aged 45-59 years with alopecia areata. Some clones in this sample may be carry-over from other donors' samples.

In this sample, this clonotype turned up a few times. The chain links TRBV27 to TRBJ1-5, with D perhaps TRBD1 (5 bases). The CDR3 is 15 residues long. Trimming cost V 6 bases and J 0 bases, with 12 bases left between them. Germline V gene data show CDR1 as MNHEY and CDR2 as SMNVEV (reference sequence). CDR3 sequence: CASRDNRYSNQPQHF. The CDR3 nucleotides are TGTGCCAGCAGAGATAACAGGTATAGCAATCAGCCCCAGCATTTT.

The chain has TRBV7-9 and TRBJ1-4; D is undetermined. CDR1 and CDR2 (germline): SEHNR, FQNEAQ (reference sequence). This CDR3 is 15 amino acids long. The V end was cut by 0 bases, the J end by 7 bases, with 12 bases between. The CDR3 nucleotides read TGTGCCAGCAGCTTAGCAGGACCCCCTCGTGAAAAACTGTTTTTT. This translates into CASSLAGPPREKLFF.

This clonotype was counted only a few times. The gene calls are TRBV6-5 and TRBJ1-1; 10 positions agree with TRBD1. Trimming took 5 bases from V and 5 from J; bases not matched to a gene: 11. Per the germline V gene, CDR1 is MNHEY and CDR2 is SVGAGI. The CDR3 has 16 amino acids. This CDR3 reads CASSALPGQGFTEAFF. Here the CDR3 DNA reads TGTGCCAGCAGTGCTCTTCCGGGACAGGGGTTTACTGAAGCTTTCTTT.

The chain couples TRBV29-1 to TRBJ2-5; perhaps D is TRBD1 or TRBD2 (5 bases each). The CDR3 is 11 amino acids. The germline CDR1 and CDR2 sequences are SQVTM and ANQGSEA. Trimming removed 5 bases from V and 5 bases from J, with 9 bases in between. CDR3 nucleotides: TGCAGCGTTACGAGGGACGAGACCCAGTACTTC. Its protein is CSVTRDETQYF.

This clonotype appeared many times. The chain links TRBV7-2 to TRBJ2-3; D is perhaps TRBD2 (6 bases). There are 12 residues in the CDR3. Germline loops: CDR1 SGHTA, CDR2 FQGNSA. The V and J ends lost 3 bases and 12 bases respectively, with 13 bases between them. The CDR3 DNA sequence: TGTGCCAGCAGCTTTTTCGGGAGTTCCCAGTATTTT. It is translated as CASSFFGSSQYF.

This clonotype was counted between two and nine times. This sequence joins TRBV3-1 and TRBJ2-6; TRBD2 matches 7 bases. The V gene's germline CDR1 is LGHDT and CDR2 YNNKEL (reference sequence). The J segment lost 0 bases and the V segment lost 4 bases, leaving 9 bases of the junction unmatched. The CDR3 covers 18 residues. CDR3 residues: CASSLWTGTISGANVLTF. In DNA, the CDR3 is TGTGCCAGCAGCCTTTGGACCGGGACTATCTCTGGGGCCAACGTCCTGACTTTC.

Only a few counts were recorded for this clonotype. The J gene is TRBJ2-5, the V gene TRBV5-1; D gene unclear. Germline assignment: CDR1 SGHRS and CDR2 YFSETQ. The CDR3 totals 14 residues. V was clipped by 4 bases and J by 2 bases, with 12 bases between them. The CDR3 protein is CASSRSSSQETQYF. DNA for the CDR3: TGCGCCAGCAGCCGATCTAGTAGTCAAGAGACCCAGTACTTC.

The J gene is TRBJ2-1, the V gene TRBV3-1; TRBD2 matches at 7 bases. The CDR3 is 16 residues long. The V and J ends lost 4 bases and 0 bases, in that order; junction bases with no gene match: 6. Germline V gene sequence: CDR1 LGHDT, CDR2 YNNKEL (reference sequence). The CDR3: CASSPGGLSSYNEQFF. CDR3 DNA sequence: TGTGCCAGCAGCCCGGGGGGACTTAGCTCCTACAATGAGCAGTTCTTC.

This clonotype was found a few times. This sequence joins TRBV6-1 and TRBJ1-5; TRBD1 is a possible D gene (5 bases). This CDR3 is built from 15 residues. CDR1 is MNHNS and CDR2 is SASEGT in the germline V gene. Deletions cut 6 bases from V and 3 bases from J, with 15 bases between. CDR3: CASRAPGLDNQPQHF. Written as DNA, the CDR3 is TGTGCCAGCAGGGCCCCGGGACTGGACAATCAGCCCCAGCATTTT.

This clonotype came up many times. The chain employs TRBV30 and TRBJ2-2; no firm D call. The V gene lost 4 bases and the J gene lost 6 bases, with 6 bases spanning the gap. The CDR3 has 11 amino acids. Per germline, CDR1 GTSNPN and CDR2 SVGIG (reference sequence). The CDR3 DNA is TGTGCCTGGAACGATGCCGGGGAGCTGTTTTTT. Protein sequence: CAWNDAGELFF. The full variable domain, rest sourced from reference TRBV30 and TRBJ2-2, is SQTIHQWPATLVQPVGSPLSLECTVEGTSNPNLYWYRQAAGRGLQLLFYSVGIGQISSEVPQNLSASRPQDRQFILSSKKLLLSDSGFYLCAWNDAGELFFGEGSRLTVL.